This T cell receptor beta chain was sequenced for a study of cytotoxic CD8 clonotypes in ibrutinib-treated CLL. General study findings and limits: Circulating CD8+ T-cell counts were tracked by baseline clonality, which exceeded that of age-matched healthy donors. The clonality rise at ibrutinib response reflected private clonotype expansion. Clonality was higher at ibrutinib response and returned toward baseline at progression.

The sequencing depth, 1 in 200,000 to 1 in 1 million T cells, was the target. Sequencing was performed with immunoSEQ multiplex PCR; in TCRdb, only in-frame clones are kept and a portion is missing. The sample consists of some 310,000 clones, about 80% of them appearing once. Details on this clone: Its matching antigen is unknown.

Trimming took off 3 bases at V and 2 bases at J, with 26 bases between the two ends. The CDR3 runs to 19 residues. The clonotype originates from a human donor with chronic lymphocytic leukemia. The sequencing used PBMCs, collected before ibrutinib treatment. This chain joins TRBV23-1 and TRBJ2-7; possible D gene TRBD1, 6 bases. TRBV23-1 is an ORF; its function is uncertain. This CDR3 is CASSHKRPHDRLPTYEQYF. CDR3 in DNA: TGCGCCAGCAGTCACAAACGCCCACACGACAGGCTCCCTACCTACGAGCAGTACTTC.